This TCR beta chain was documented in a study of T cells in Graves' hyperthyroidism and ophthalmopathy. The CDR3 spans 16 residues. V was clipped by 1 base and J by 8 bases, with 18 bases between them. Per the germline V gene, CDR1 is LGHDT and CDR2 is YNNKEL (reference sequence). At least 3 on the Clinical Activity Score was recorded for ophthalmopathy patients, who also had NOSPECS grade at least 4 and duration under 3 months. Using around 10 ml of fresh peripheral blood, PBMCs were prepared. Study-wide results and limits: Ophthalmopathy prediction by the model preceded onset by a median approximately six months. A 13 V-J model separated ophthalmopathy from stable hyperthyroidism.

This clonotype showed up many times. The antigen is not known. Authors of the study amplified TCR beta CDR3 regions from RNA transcripts. TCR CDR3 underwent first-round RT-PCR with the HTBI primer set. TCRdb ran MiXCR on the multiplex PCR reads and lists one entry per CDR3 protein. The sample includes 500,000 to 800,000 distinct CDR3 sequences, about 15% of them seen just once. This TCR came from a woman aged 50 to 65 with Graves' ophthalmopathy. The genes are TRBV3-1 and TRBJ2-1; D perhaps matches TRBD2 (6 bases). The sequencing sample was made of blood. The CDR3 here is CASSQVADPFLHEQFF. CDR3 nucleotides: TGTGCCAGCAGCCAAGTAGCGGACCCTTTTCTCCATGAGCAGTTCTTC.